The 19 T cell receptor beta chains below were found in one sample sequenced in a study of blood T cell repertoires in COVID-19. Sequenced by immunoSEQ multiplex PCR; TCRdb stores in-frame clones only, minus some. The table records around 150,000 clones, more than 80% of them present only once. Source material: peripheral blood. The receptors shown here come from a woman aged 55-69 years with active COVID-19.

V and J are TRBV7-6 and TRBJ2-5; 8 nucleotides match TRBD2. Per the germline V gene, CDR1 is SGHVS and CDR2 is FNYEAQ. The CDR3 sequence is 15 residues long. Germline trimming cut 5 bases from V and 3 bases from J; bases unmatched to any gene: 8. The DNA for the CDR3 is TGTGCCAGCAGCCTCATGAGCGGGAGTAAAGAGACCCAGTACTTC. Translation gives CASSLMSGSKETQYF.

The rearrangement uses TRBV9 and TRBJ2-3, with D possibly being TRBD1 (6 bases). The germline V gene encodes CDR1 SGDLS and CDR2 YYNGEE. The CDR3 has 14 residues. V lost 2 bases, J lost 3 bases, and 10 bases lay in between. The CDR3 here is CASSVSRGTDTQYF. CDR3 bases: TGTGCCAGCAGCGTGAGCAGGGGAACAGATACGCAGTATTTT.

The chain carries TRBV5-8 and TRBJ1-2, with D tentatively TRBD1 (5 bases). The ends were cut back, 0 bases at V and 2 bases at J, with 14 bases in the middle. This CDR3 is built from 16 residues. CDR1 SGHTS and CDR2 YDEGEE come from the germline V gene. CDR3 amino acids: CASSLVGAGRNYGYTF. Here the CDR3 DNA reads TGTGCCAGCAGCTTGGTGGGCGCAGGGAGGAACTATGGCTACACCTTC.

Here the CDR3 DNA reads TGCGCCAGCAGCTTGTCGGCAGGGGGTTATGGCTACACCTTC. As protein: CASSLSAGGYGYTF. This chain joins TRBV5-1 and TRBJ1-2; TRBD1 matches 7 bases. With 1 base clipped from V and 5 bases from J, the junction kept 5 bases outside the gene matches. Germline CDR1 SGHRS, CDR2 YFSETQ. This CDR3 has 14 residues.

The J gene is TRBJ2-7, the V gene TRBV10-3; no reliable D call. The V end lost 4 bases, the J end lost 6 bases, and 10 bases lay between the germline ends. The germline V gene has CDR1 ENHRY and CDR2 SYGVKD. This CDR3 spans 12 amino acids. The CDR3 DNA follows: TGTGCCATCAGTGTTCCTAGAGGCGAGCAGTACTTC. As protein: CAISVPRGEQYF.

The chain carries TRBV5-1 and TRBJ1-1; TRBD1 agrees at 7 bases. V shed 2 bases, J shed 4 bases, and the junction held 11 bases outside the gene matches. This CDR3 is built from 16 residues. In germline, CDR1 is SGHRS, CDR2 YFSETQ. CDR3 sequence: CASSLYPDRVSTEAFF. The CDR3 coding sequence is TGCGCCAGCAGCTTATACCCTGACAGGGTAAGCACTGAAGCTTTCTTT. Supplemented by reference TRBV5-1 and TRBJ1-1, the full variable domain reads KAGVTQTPRYLIKTRGQQVTLSCSPISGHRSVSWYQQTPGQGLQFLFEYFSETQRNKGNFPGRFSGRQFSNSRSEMNVSTLELGDSALYLCASSLYPDRVSTEAFFGQGTRLTVV.

The V gene is TRBV5-1, the J gene TRBJ2-3, with a tentative D call TRBD2 (5 bases). The CDR3 totals 13 residues. Germline CDR1 SGHRS, CDR2 YFSETQ. Deletions cut 0 bases from V and 6 bases from J, with 8 bases between. The CDR3 DNA reads as TGCGCCAGCAGCTTGGATCGCGGGGATACGCAGTATTTT. This codes for CASSLDRGDTQYF.

This clone came up a few times. This chain uses TRBV28 with TRBJ2-7; 7 positions match TRBD1. With 8 bases clipped from V and 1 base from J, the junction kept 14 bases outside the gene matches. CDR3 length: 16 residues. CDR1 and CDR2 from the germline V gene are MDHEN and SYDVKM. As DNA, the CDR3 is TGTGCCAGCCATTCCGCTCGACAGGGTCCTTCCTACGAGCAGTACTTC. As protein: CASHSARQGPSYEQYF.

The chain joins TRBV7-9 to TRBJ2-2, with a possible D match to TRBD1 (5 bases). V lost 1 base and J lost 6, with 9 bases in between. The V gene's germline CDR1 is SEHNR and CDR2 FQNEAQ (reference sequence). CDR3 length: 14 amino acids. CDR3 sequence (DNA): TGTGCCAGCAGCTTAGAGGGGCTCGCCGGGGAGCTGTTTTTT. It yields the protein CASSLEGLAGELFF.

The chain joins TRBV7-9 to TRBJ2-3; D not resolved. Germline values: CDR1 SEHNR, CDR2 FQNEAQ (reference sequence). V was clipped by 5 bases and J by 4 bases, with 10 bases between them. This CDR3 is 13 amino acids long. CDR3 bases: TGTGCCAGCAGCACATCCTCGTCAGATACGCAGTATTTT. This sequence encodes CASSTSSSDTQYF. Together with reference TRBV7-9 and TRBJ2-3, the CDR3 gives the full variable domain: DTGVSQNPRHKITKRGQNVTFRCDPISEHNRLYWYRQTLGQGPEFLTYFQNEAQLEKSRLLSDRFSAERPKGSFSTLEIQRTEQGDSAMYLCASSTSSSDTQYFGPGTRLTVL.

In its sample, this clone was seen a few times. This chain connects TRBV7-9 to TRBJ2-7; no clear D. Trimming took 3 bases from V and 8 from J, leaving 8 bases between them. This CDR3 is 11 amino acids long. The germline V gene has CDR1 SEHNR and CDR2 FQNEAQ (reference sequence). The CDR3 reads CASSFTKQQYF. The CDR3, as DNA: TGTGCCAGCAGCTTCACTAAGCAGCAGTACTTC. The entire variable domain, with the rest obtained from reference TRBV7-9 and TRBJ2-7, is as follows: DTGVSQNPRHKITKRGQNVTFRCDPISEHNRLYWYRQTLGQGPEFLTYFQNEAQLEKSRLLSDRFSAERPKGSFSTLEIQRTEQGDSAMYLCASSFTKQQYFGPGTRLTVT.

The rearrangement links TRBV5-1 to TRBJ2-6, with D maybe TRBD1 (6 bases). Germline loops: CDR1 SGHRS, CDR2 YFSETQ. Trimming stripped 4 bases from V and 1 base from J, with 21 bases between. The CDR3 extends over 19 amino acids. CDR3 nucleotide sequence: TGCGCCAGCAGCCCCGGGCTATTATTGGACAGATCTGGGGCCAACGTCCTGACTTTC. Translated, it gives CASSPGLLLDRSGANVLTF.

The rearrangement joins TRBV19 to TRBJ2-1, with 11 positions matching TRBD2. V shed 5 bases and J 4 bases; nucleotides not matched to a gene: 7. From germline, CDR1 is LNHDA and CDR2 SQIVND (reference sequence). The CDR3 length is 16 residues. CDR3: CASSSTSGIVYNEQFF. The CDR3 DNA sequence: TGTGCCAGTAGTTCGACTAGCGGGATAGTGTACAATGAGCAGTTCTTC.

The gene calls are TRBV7-3 and TRBJ2-5, with 8 nucleotides matching TRBD2. Germline assignment: CDR1 SGHTA and CDR2 FQGTGA. Trimming cost V 3 bases and J 4 bases; bases outside gene matches: 1. This CDR3 has 13 amino acids. The CDR3 reads CASSFGLAETQYF. The CDR3 bases are TGTGCCAGCAGCTTCGGACTAGCAGAGACCCAGTACTTC.

This clone appeared a single time. V gene TRBV7-3 combines with J gene TRBJ2-2; TRBD2 matches at 14 bases. Looked up from germline, CDR1 is SGHTA and CDR2 is FQGTGA. The CDR3 is 15 amino acids. V shed 6 bases, J shed 7 bases, and the junction held 4 bases outside the gene matches. The CDR3 loop is CASSGTSGRSGELFF. The DNA of the CDR3 is TGTGCCAGCAGTGGGACTAGCGGGAGAAGCGGGGAGCTGTTTTTT.

This chain uses TRBV28 with TRBJ1-2, with 9 bases that match TRBD1. The CDR3 has 17 residues. Trimming cost V 4 bases and J 5 bases; bases outside gene matches: 14. The germline gives CDR1 MDHEN, CDR2 SYDVKM. DNA for the CDR3: TGTGCCAGCAGTTCCCCCCCGGGGACAGGGAAGGGGTATGGCTACACCTTC. Its translation: CASSSPPGTGKGYGYTF.

The chain recombines TRBV4-2 with TRBJ1-5; 7 bases align to TRBD1. Looked up from germline, CDR1 is LGHNA and CDR2 is YNFKEQ. This CDR3 has 17 residues. V gave up 0 bases and J gave up 0 bases; unmatched junction bases: 5. The CDR3 loop reads CASSQDGTDLSNQPQHF. CDR3 DNA sequence: TGTGCCAGCAGCCAAGATGGGACAGATCTTAGCAATCAGCCCCAGCATTTT.

This chain connects TRBV5-1 to TRBJ1-5; 7 bases are shared with TRBD1. The germline CDR1 and CDR2 sequences are SGHRS and YFSETQ. With V trimmed by 9 bases and J by 9 bases, 15 bases remained unmatched. The CDR3 runs to 14 residues. Here the CDR3 reads CATEETGFNWPQHF. The CDR3 DNA reads as TGCGCCACCGAAGAGACAGGGTTCAACTGGCCCCAGCATTTT.

V is TRBV27 and J is TRBJ2-2; a weak D match, TRBD2 (7 bases). Germline CDR1 and CDR2: MNHEY and SMNVEV (reference sequence). This CDR3 contains 16 residues. Between the trimmed V and J ends, which lost 5 bases and 5 bases, there was a span of 18 bases. CDR3 in amino acids: CASSRFAGASTGELFF. DNA of the CDR3: TGTGCCAGCAGTCGCTTTGCGGGGGCGAGTACCGGGGAGCTGTTTTTT.